The 10 T cell receptor beta chains below all came from one sample that was sequenced in a study of CD8 T cells in ankylosing spondylitis. TCRdb reanalysed the 5' RACE reads using MiXCR and keeps one entry per CDR3 protein. The repertoire holds roughly 180,000 distinct CDR3 sequences, with 10% to 15% as singletons. Specimen: blood, either unsorted or a sorted T cell fraction (not recorded which). These TCRs come from a female donor with ankylosing spondylitis or in good health (not recorded which).

The chain is built from TRBV20-1 and TRBJ2-5, with D perhaps matching TRBD2 (6 bases). From germline, CDR1 is DFQATT and CDR2 SNEGSKA (reference sequence). The ends were cut back, 0 bases at V and 2 bases at J, with 10 bases in the middle. The CDR3 sequence is 14 residues long. The CDR3 DNA reads TGCAGTGCTAGAGATCCTAGCGCGCAAGAGACCCAGTACTTC. Translation: CSARDPSAQETQYF.

The genes are TRBV6-1 and TRBJ2-7; D is perhaps TRBD1 (5 bases). The CDR3 has 14 residues. The V gene's germline CDR1 is MNHNS and CDR2 SASEGT. V lost 10 bases to trimming and J lost 3 bases, with 19 bases between them. The CDR3 spells CATSIGQGRYEQYF. The CDR3 nucleotides are TGTGCCACATCGATCGGACAAGGACGCTACGAGCAGTACTTC.

The V and J genes are TRBV7-6 and TRBJ2-3; 10 bases are shared with TRBD1. V shed 5 bases, J shed 14 bases, and the junction held 13 bases outside the gene matches. This CDR3 spans 14 amino acids. Germline V gene sequence: CDR1 SGHVS, CDR2 FNYEAQ. CDR3 residues: CASSTRTGGQPGYF. CDR3 coding DNA: TGTGCCAGCAGCACAAGGACAGGGGGACAACCTGGGTATTTT.

The chain is built from TRBV7-9 and TRBJ1-2; D might be TRBD1 (5 bases). In germline, CDR1 is SEHNR, CDR2 FQNEAQ (reference sequence). The CDR3 length is 14 residues. The germline V and J ends were trimmed by 6 bases and 6 bases, with 17 bases remaining between them. CDR3 protein: CASRPPGDSHGYTF. DNA for the CDR3: TGTGCCAGCAGACCTCCGGGGGATAGTCATGGCTACACCTTC.

In its sample, this clonotype was seen a few times. The gene calls are TRBV7-2 and TRBJ2-5; 9 nucleotides agree with TRBD2. The CDR3 covers 16 residues. The V gene end was trimmed by 3 bases and the J gene end by 5 bases; junction bases not matched to a gene: 10. The germline gives CDR1 SGHTA, CDR2 FQGNSA. Written as DNA, the CDR3 is TGTGCCAGCAGCTTGGGGAATAGCGGGAGTTATGAGACCCAGTACTTC. This encodes CASSLGNSGSYETQYF.

In its sample, this clonotype was seen many times. V is TRBV6-4 and J is TRBJ2-2; D is possibly TRBD1 or TRBD2 (5 bases each). V was cut by 0 bases and J by 3 bases, with 11 bases left in between. The length of the CDR3 is 16 residues. Germline assignment: CDR1 MRHNA and CDR2 SNTAGT. The CDR3 nucleotides are TGTGCCAGCAGTGACTCTCGAGGGGCAGACACCGGGGAGCTGTTTTTT. The encoded protein is CASSDSRGADTGELFF.

The sample holds many counts of this clonotype. The genes are TRBV12-3 or TRBV12-4 and TRBJ2-2; a possible D gene is TRBD1 (5 bases). V was trimmed by 0 bases and J by 7 bases, leaving 12 bases between them. The CDR3 totals 15 residues. The CDR3 DNA is TGTGCCAGCAGTTTAGCGTCAGGGCAGGTCGGGGAGCTGTTTTTT. Translating it yields CASSLASGQVGELFF.

There are a few counts of this clonotype. The J gene is TRBJ1-1, the V gene TRBV11-3; TRBD1 might be the D (6 bases). Germline-derived CDR1 and CDR2 are SGHNT and YENEEA. The CDR3 is 14 amino acids. Trimming left V 5 bases short and J 6 bases short, with 16 bases between. The chain's CDR3 is CASSPPQGHPEAFF. The DNA for the CDR3 is TGTGCCAGCAGCCCCCCACAGGGTCATCCTGAAGCTTTCTTT.

The sample holds many counts of this clonotype. The chain uses TRBV6-4 and TRBJ2-6, with D possibly being TRBD1 (5 bases). CDR1 is MRHNA, CDR2 SNTAGT, per germline. This CDR3 contains 15 residues. Trimming stripped 3 bases from V and 0 bases from J, with 6 bases between. The CDR3: CASSEDNSGANVLTF. In DNA, the CDR3 is TGTGCCAGCAGTGAGGACAACTCTGGGGCCAACGTCCTGACTTTC.

The V gene is TRBV4-3, the J gene TRBJ2-1; either TRBD1 or TRBD2 may supply D (5 bases each). This CDR3 is built from 15 residues. Germline CDR1 LGHNA, CDR2 YSLEER. Trimming removed 1 base at V and 1 base at J, with 8 bases between. The CDR3 is CASSQAEGSYNEQFF. The DNA for the CDR3 is TGCGCCAGCAGCCAAGCAGAGGGGTCCTACAATGAGCAGTTCTTC.